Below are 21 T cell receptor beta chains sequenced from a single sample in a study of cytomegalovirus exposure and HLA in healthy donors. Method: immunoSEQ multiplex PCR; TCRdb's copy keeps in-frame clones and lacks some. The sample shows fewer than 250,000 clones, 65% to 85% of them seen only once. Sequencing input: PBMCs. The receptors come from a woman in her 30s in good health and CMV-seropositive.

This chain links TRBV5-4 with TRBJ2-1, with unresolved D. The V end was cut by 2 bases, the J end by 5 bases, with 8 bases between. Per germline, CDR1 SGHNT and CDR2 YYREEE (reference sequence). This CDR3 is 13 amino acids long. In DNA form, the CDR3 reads TGTGCCAGCAGCTTATGGCAGGACAATGAGCAGTTCTTC. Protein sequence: CASSLWQDNEQFF.

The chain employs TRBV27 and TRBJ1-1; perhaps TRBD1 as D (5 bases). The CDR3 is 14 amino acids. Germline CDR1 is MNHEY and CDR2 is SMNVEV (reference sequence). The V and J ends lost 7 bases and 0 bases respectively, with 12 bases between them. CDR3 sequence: CASTSGGLNTEAFF. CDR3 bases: TGTGCCAGCACCTCTGGGGGATTGAACACTGAAGCTTTCTTT.

CDR3: CATKFPQTAAYGYTF. The CDR3 nucleotides are TGTGCCACCAAGTTCCCCCAAACAGCAGCCTATGGCTACACCTTC. The rearrangement links TRBV10-3 to TRBJ1-2; D remains ambiguous. The CDR3 loop spans 15 amino acids. V was cut by 10 bases and J by 4 bases, with 22 bases left in between. Per the germline V gene, CDR1 is ENHRY and CDR2 is SYGVKD.

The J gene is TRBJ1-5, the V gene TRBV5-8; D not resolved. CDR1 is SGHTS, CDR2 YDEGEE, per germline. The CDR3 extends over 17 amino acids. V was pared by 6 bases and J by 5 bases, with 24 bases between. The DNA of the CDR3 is TGTGCCAGCACTTGGGGTTCAACCGGGATCGGATATCAGCCCCAGCATTTT. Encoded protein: CASTWGSTGIGYQPQHF.

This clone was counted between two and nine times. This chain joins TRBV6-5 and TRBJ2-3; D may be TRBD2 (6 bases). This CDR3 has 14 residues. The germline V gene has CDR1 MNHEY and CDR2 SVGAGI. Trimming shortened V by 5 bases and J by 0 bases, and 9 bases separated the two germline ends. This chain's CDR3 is CASSTGTSTDTQYF. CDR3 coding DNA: TGTGCCAGCAGTACTGGGACTAGCACAGATACGCAGTATTTT.

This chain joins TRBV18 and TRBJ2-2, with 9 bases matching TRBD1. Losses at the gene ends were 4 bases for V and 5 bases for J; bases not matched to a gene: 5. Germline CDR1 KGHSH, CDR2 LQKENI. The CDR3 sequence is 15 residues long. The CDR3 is CASSLGQGRTGELFF. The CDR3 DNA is TGTGCCAGCTCACTGGGACAGGGAAGGACCGGGGAGCTGTTTTTT.

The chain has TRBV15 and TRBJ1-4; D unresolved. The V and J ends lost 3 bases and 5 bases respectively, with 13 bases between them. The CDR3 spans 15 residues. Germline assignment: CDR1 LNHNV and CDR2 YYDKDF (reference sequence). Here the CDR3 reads CATSRNTRENEKLFF. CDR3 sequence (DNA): TGTGCCACCAGCAGGAACACACGGGAGAATGAAAAACTGTTTTTT.

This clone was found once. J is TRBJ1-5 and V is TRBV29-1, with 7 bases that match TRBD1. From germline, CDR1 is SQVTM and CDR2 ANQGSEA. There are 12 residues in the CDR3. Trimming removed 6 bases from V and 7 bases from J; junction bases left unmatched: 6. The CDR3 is CSVRQGGQPQHF. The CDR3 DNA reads TGCAGCGTAAGACAGGGCGGACAGCCCCAGCATTTT.

CDR3 sequence (DNA): TGTGCCAGTAGTTCTAGGGGCAGCTCCTACGAGCAGTACTTC. This translates into CASSSRGSSYEQYF. The chain carries TRBV19 and TRBJ2-7, with D perhaps matching TRBD1 (5 bases). The germline gives CDR1 LNHDA, CDR2 SQIVND (reference sequence). The germline V and J ends were trimmed by 5 bases and 0 bases, with 11 bases remaining between them. The CDR3 sequence is 14 residues long.

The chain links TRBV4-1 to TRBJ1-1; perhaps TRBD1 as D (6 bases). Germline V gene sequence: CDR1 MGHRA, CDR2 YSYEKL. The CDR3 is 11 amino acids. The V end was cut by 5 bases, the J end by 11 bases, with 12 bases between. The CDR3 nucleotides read TGCGCCAGCAGCGCCGGGACACGGGCTTTCTTT. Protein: CASSAGTRAFF.

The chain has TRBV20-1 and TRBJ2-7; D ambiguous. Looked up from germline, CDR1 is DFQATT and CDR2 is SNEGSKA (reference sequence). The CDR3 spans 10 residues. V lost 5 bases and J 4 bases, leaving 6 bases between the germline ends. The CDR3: CSAQVYEQYF. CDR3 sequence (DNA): TGCAGTGCTCAGGTATACGAGCAGTACTTC.

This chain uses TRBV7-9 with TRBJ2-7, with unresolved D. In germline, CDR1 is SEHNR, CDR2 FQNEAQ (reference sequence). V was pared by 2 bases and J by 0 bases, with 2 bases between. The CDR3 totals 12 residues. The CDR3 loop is CASSLPSYEQYF. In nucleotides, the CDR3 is TGTGCCAGCAGCTTACCCTCCTACGAGCAGTACTTC.

CDR3 in amino acids: CAIARNWNTEAFF. The CDR3 DNA follows: TGTGCCATCGCCAGGAACTGGAACACTGAAGCTTTCTTT. This sequence joins TRBV6-5 and TRBJ1-1, with no clear D. Germline CDR1 and CDR2: MNHEY and SVGAGI. The CDR3 sequence is 13 residues long. V dropped 10 bases and J dropped 1 base, with 13 bases sitting between them.

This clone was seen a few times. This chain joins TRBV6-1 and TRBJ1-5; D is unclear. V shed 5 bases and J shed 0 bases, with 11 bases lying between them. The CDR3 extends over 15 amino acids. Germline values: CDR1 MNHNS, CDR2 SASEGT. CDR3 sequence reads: CASSIEYFSNQPQHF. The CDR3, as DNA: TGTGCCAGCAGTATCGAATACTTTAGCAATCAGCCCCAGCATTTT.

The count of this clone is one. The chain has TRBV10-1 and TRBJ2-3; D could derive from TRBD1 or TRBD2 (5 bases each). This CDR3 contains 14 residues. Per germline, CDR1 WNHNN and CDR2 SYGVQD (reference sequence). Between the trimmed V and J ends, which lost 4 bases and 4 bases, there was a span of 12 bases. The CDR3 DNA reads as TGCGCCAGCAGTGGGGACCGCTGGGCAGATACGCAGTATTTT. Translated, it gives CASSGDRWADTQYF.

CDR3 region: CSVRRTGGPNEKLFF. As DNA, the CDR3 is TGCAGCGTGAGGAGGACAGGTGGTCCTAATGAAAAACTGTTTTTT. This chain connects TRBV29-1 to TRBJ1-4; 7 positions match TRBD1. From germline, CDR1 is SQVTM and CDR2 ANQGSEA. This CDR3 is built from 15 residues. V gave up 6 bases and J gave up 3 bases; unmatched junction bases: 10.

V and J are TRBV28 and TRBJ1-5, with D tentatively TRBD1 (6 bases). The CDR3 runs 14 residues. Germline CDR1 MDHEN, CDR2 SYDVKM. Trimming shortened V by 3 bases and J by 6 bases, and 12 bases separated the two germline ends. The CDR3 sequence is CASSFWGAGQPQHF. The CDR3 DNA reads TGTGCCAGCAGTTTTTGGGGGGCTGGTCAGCCCCAGCATTTT.

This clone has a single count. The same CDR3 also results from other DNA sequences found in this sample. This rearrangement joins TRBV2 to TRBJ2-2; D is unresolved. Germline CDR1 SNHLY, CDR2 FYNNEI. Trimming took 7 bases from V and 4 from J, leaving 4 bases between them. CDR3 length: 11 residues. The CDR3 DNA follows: TGTGCCAGCACAAGCACCGGGGAGCTGTTTTTT. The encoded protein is CASTSTGELFF.

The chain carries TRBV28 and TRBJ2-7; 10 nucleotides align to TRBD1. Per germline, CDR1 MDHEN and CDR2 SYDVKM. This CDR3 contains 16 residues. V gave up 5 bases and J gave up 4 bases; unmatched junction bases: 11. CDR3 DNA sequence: TGTGCCAGCAGTATAACACCGGGACAGGGGAGGTACGAGCAGTACTTC. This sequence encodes CASSITPGQGRYEQYF.

CDR3 DNA: TGTGCCAGCAGCCTCGGGACAGGGGTAATTAAAGCTTTCTTT. This translates into CASSLGTGVIKAFF. The rearrangement links TRBV25-1 to TRBJ1-1; TRBD1 aligns across 10 bases. With 6 bases clipped from V and 9 bases from J, the junction kept 10 bases outside the gene matches. Looked up from germline, CDR1 is MGHDK and CDR2 is SYGVNS. The CDR3 loop spans 14 amino acids.

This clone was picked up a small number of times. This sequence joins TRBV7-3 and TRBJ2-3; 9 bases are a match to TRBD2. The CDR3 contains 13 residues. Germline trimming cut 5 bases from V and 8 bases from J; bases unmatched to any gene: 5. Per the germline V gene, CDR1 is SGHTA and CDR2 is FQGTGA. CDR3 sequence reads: CASSPNSGSTQYF. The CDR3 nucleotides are TGTGCCAGCAGCCCCAATAGCGGGAGTACGCAGTATTTT.